Presented here are 4 T cell receptor beta chains from one specimen sequenced in a study of cytomegalovirus exposure and HLA in healthy donors. It was with 60 Vbeta and 13 Jbeta primers that the PCR ran. TCRdb's table, derived via immunoSEQ multiplex PCR, lists solely in-frame clones and lacks some. The repertoire holds about 130,000 clones, with 80% as singletons. Sequencing was done on a sample of PBMCs. The receptors come from a woman aged 40 to 49 in good health and CMV-seronegative.

The genes are TRBV6-1 and TRBJ2-7; D might be TRBD2 (5 bases). The germline V gene encodes CDR1 MNHNS and CDR2 SASEGT. The CDR3 length is 11 residues. The V gene lost 8 bases and the J gene lost 1 base, with 6 bases spanning the gap. CDR3: CASGGSYEQYF. CDR3 DNA: TGTGCCAGCGGCGGGTCCTACGAGCAGTACTTC.

This chain links TRBV10-1 with TRBJ2-5; a possible D gene is TRBD1 (5 bases). The J call may be wrong; the DNA end is better matched by TRBJ2-7. Germline V gene lookup returns CDR1 WNHNN and CDR2 SYGVQD (reference sequence). There are 12 residues in the CDR3. Here the CDR3 DNA reads TGCGCCAGCAGTCAGGGTAAGCACGAGCAGTACTTC. Translating gives CASSQGKHEQYF.

The chain links TRBV4-2 to TRBJ2-3; 12 bases line up with TRBD2. V dropped 4 bases and J dropped 4; count of bases not matched to a gene: 6. Germline values: CDR1 LGHNA, CDR2 YNFKEQ. This CDR3 contains 16 residues. The CDR3 nucleotides read TGTGCCAGCAGCCGCAAGACTAGCGGGAGCGCAGATACGCAGTATTTT. Residues: CASSRKTSGSADTQYF.

This sequence joins TRBV19 and TRBJ2-5; weak D call: TRBD1 (5 bases). Germline values: CDR1 LNHDA, CDR2 SQIVND (reference sequence). V was clipped by 7 bases and J by 5 bases, with 17 bases between them. The CDR3 has 14 residues. In DNA, the CDR3 is TGTGCCAGTACGGAAGGCCCCAACAGGGAGACCCAGTACTTC. Its protein is CASTEGPNRETQYF.